This TCR beta chain was sequenced in a study of post-analysis software for immune sequencing data. A remark on this clonotype: Antigen specificity is unknown.

Points from the study as a whole: Among a few TRBV segments more frequent in patients than controls were TRBV5-6, TRBV5-1 and TRBV20-1. Significantly lower normalized Chao1 diversity was found in patients with multiple sclerosis relative to controls. F-measure co-clustering was strong for batch-matched samples.

Germline lookup yields CDR1 DFQATT and CDR2 SNEGSKA (reference sequence). The CDR3 covers 12 residues. V shed 3 bases and J shed 8 bases, with 13 bases lying between them. Unique molecular identifiers had been added to the TCR beta cDNA libraries. Input amounts of 1 to 10 million T cells were used. These gave approximately 500,000 cDNA molecules, so each molecule approximated one T cell. From the PCR reads, TCRdb called clonotypes with MiXCR, one entry per CDR3 protein. This table has 450,000 to 650,000 distinct CDR3 sequences, 44% appearing once. The TCR was taken from a girl between 5 and 17 years old with multiple sclerosis. Source material: blood. The chain recombines TRBV20-1 with TRBJ1-2, with D hard to call. Here the CDR3 reads CSASIGCRGYTF. CDR3 bases: TGCAGTGCTAGCATCGGGTGCCGCGGCTACACCTTC.